This T cell receptor beta chain is from a study of cytomegalovirus exposure and HLA in healthy donors. General study results and limits: Upon later analysis, HLA-associated TCR beta chains proved more clonally expanded than other, equally common chains. It emerged from a later analysis that several of the most significant clusters appeared to be linked to common viral pathogens.

Primers: 60 Vbeta forward and 13 Jbeta reverse. Profiling relied on immunoSEQ multiplex PCR, and the TCRdb table lists in-frame clones only, not all of them. Among 110,000 or so clones listed, approximately 69% were seen once. There are a few counts of this clone. Its specificity is unknown. The CDR3 spans 15 residues. V lost 1 base, J lost 7 bases, and 13 bases lay in between. Germline CDR1 reads LGHNA; CDR2 reads YNFKEQ. Sequenced material: PBMCs. The receptor comes from a woman aged 45-60 years in good health and CMV-seropositive. The rearrangement joins TRBV4-2 to TRBJ1-4; TRBD1 is a possible D gene (6 bases). This CDR3 reads CASSQGGEGGEKLFF. CDR3 DNA: TGTGCCAGCAGCCAAGGGGGGGAGGGGGGTGAAAAACTGTTTTTT.